This T cell receptor beta chain derives from a study of identical twins. Points from the study as a whole: Twins' surplus sharing was weaker for beta out-of-frame sequences. Models predicted less out-of-frame TCR alpha sharing in monozygotic twins than was found.

One entry per CDR3 protein results from TCRdb running MiXCR on the 5' RACE reads. Of hundreds of thousands of distinct CDR3 sequences listed, 20% to 25% are singletons. For this clonotype: The target antigen is unknown.

The V end was cut by 3 bases, the J end by 1 base, with 16 bases between. The CDR3 is 15 amino acids. Germline V gene lookup returns CDR1 DFQATT and CDR2 SNEGSKA (reference sequence). Separately, the same data were catalogued under a study of T cells expressing NK-cell markers. That report notes: Within the sequenced cohort of eight donors, seven exhibited HCMV seropositivity and one was seronegative.

This rearrangement joins TRBV20-1 to TRBJ2-7; a weak D match, TRBD1 (7 bases). Sequencing used CD4+ T cells sorted from blood. The TCR was taken from a woman aged 18-30 years in good health. The CDR3 coding sequence is TGCAGTGCTAGTCCCCGCAGGGGGGCTTCCTACGAGCAGTACTTC. It codes for CSASPRRGASYEQYF.